One and the same sample provided the 18 T cell receptor beta chains below, sequenced in a study of beta chain features in type 1 diabetes. Every isolated RNA sample was fully reverse transcribed, so sequencing captured expressed TCRB transcripts. Measured with immunoSEQ multiplex PCR; TCRdb has only the in-frame clones, and not every one. The sample records approximately 250,000 clones, over 12% being singletons. The source material was naive CD4+ T cells from blood. The receptors here all came from a woman between 35 and 50 years old in good health.

The rearrangement joins TRBV18 to TRBJ2-3, with D possibly being TRBD2 (5 bases). Germline V gives CDR1 KGHSH, CDR2 LQKENI. CDR3 length: 15 amino acids. The V and J ends lost 8 bases and 1 base respectively, with 16 bases between them. The CDR3 is CASTDFVGGTDTQYF. The CDR3 DNA reads as TGTGCCAGCACGGACTTCGTGGGTGGCACAGATACGCAGTATTTT.

A few counts support this clone. The V call is TRBV11-2, the J call TRBJ2-1, with 10 nucleotides matching TRBD2. The V gene's germline CDR1 is SGHAT and CDR2 FQNNGV. CDR3 size: 19 residues. V lost 4 bases and J lost 0; bases outside the gene matches: 12. The CDR3 DNA reads TGTGCCAGCAGCTCCCCGAAGCGGGGGGGCCCCAGCTCCTACAATGAGCAGTTCTTC. Residues: CASSSPKRGGPSSYNEQFF.

This clone has more than one count but fewer than ten. The rearrangement links TRBV9 to TRBJ2-7; the match to TRBD2 covers 11 bases. Trimming took 3 bases from V and 5 from J; bases not matched to a gene: 7. This CDR3 contains 15 residues. Per germline, CDR1 SGDLS and CDR2 YYNGEE. CDR3 DNA sequence: TGTGCCAGCAGCGCAGCCGGGGGACTAGCGGACGAGCAGTACTTC. This translates into CASSAAGGLADEQYF.

The V gene is TRBV18, the J gene TRBJ1-6; 11 nucleotides line up with TRBD1. This CDR3 region has 17 residues. With V trimmed by 3 bases and J by 10 bases, 11 bases remained unmatched. Germline V gene data show CDR1 as KGHSH and CDR2 as LQKENI. This CDR3 is CASSPGTGGQLISPLHF. CDR3 in DNA: TGTGCCAGCTCACCCGGGACAGGGGGACAACTCATCTCACCCCTCCACTTT.

This clone has just a few counts. J is TRBJ1-1 and V is TRBV5-1, with D maybe TRBD1 (5 bases). CDR3 length: 15 residues. CDR1 SGHRS and CDR2 YFSETQ come from the germline V gene. V was pared by 4 bases and J by 1 base, with 14 bases between. The CDR3 DNA is TGCGCCAGCAGCCCCTTGGGGCTGCCGAACACTGAAGCTTTCTTT. This encodes CASSPLGLPNTEAFF.

This clone was picked up a small number of times. The rearrangement links TRBV5-4 to TRBJ2-1; TRBD2 matches at 11 bases. The CDR3 extends over 18 amino acids. Germline CDR1 and CDR2: SGHNT and YYREEE (reference sequence). V was pared by 4 bases and J by 5 bases, with 14 bases of the junction left unmatched. Written as DNA, the CDR3 is TGTGCCAGCAGCCTCCCGGGGGGTAGCGGGGGGGCCAACAATGAGCAGTTCTTC. It encodes CASSLPGGSGGANNEQFF.

This clone has only a few counts. V gene TRBV7-2 combines with J gene TRBJ2-5; 13 bases are shared with TRBD2. The CDR3 covers 17 residues. CDR1 SGHTA and CDR2 FQGNSA come from the germline V gene. V shed 1 base and J 5 bases; nucleotides not matched to a gene: 7. The CDR3 sequence: CASSLVLGLAGRETQYF. In DNA, the CDR3 is TGTGCCAGCAGCTTAGTCCTGGGACTAGCGGGGCGGGAGACCCAGTACTTC. Looking up the rest from reference TRBV7-2 and TRBJ2-5 gives the full variable domain: GAGVSQSPSNKVTEKGKDVELRCDPISGHTALYWYRQSLGQGLEFLIYFQGNSAPDKSGLPSDRFSAERTGGSVSTLTIQRTQQEDSAVYLCASSLVLGLAGRETQYFGPGTRLLVL.

The chain couples TRBV6-5 to TRBJ2-1, with D possibly being TRBD1 (5 bases). Between the trimmed V and J ends, which lost 2 bases and 4 bases, there was a span of 12 bases. Germline assignment: CDR1 MNHEY and CDR2 SVGAGI. There are 15 residues in the CDR3. The CDR3 DNA follows: TGTGCCAGCAGTTACGTGGCAGGGCTTTACAATGAGCAGTTCTTC. Protein sequence: CASSYVAGLYNEQFF.

This clone has a handful of counts. V and J are TRBV6-6 and TRBJ2-7, with TRBD1 as a possible D gene (5 bases). There are 13 residues in the CDR3. From germline, CDR1 is MNHNY and CDR2 SVGAGI (reference sequence). Trimming removed 7 bases at V and 2 bases at J, with 12 bases between. As DNA, the CDR3 is TGTGCCAGCATGGGCCAGGGCCCCTACGAGCAGTACTTC. Encoded protein: CASMGQGPYEQYF.

The CDR3 reads CASSLGQNNSPLHF. The CDR3 coding sequence is TGTGCCAGCAGCTTAGGGCAGAATAATTCACCCCTCCACTTT. The chain carries TRBV7-9 and TRBJ1-6; D is unclear. Germline-derived CDR1 and CDR2 are SEHNR and FQNEAQ (reference sequence). CDR3 length: 14 residues. With 1 base removed from V and 5 bases from J, the gap between germline ends came to 6 bases. The whole variable domain, filled in from reference TRBV7-9 and TRBJ1-6, reads DTGVSQNPRHKITKRGQNVTFRCDPISEHNRLYWYRQTLGQGPEFLTYFQNEAQLEKSRLLSDRFSAERPKGSFSTLEIQRTEQGDSAMYLCASSLGQNNSPLHFGNGTRLTVT.

The table lists this clone with a few counts. V usage is TRBV25-1 and J usage is TRBJ2-7; possible D gene TRBD1, 5 bases. The germline V gene has CDR1 MGHDK and CDR2 SYGVNS. The V gene lost 3 bases and the J gene lost 7 bases, with 16 bases spanning the gap. The CDR3 totals 14 residues. The CDR3 DNA follows: TGTGCCAGCAGTGAGCAGGGCCCCCTTGGGGAGCAGTACTTC. Amino acids: CASSEQGPLGEQYF.

J is TRBJ1-4 and V is TRBV29-1; 9 positions agree with TRBD1. The V gene's germline CDR1 is SQVTM and CDR2 ANQGSEA. This CDR3 contains 14 residues. J gave up 4 bases and V 4 bases, and 4 bases lay outside the gene matches. The CDR3 spells CSVGGGQGNEKLFF. The CDR3 DNA reads TGCAGCGTTGGAGGGGGACAGGGTAATGAAAAACTGTTTTTT.

This clone has just a few counts. This chain connects TRBV5-1 to TRBJ2-2; TRBD2 might be the D (7 bases). The V end was cut by 5 bases, the J end by 3 bases, with 14 bases between. Germline V lookup: CDR1 SGHRS, CDR2 YFSETQ. This CDR3 spans 15 amino acids. CDR3 residues: CASRPGGQYTGELFF. Written as DNA, the CDR3 is TGCGCCAGCAGGCCGGGGGGACAATACACCGGGGAGCTGTTTTTT.

In its sample, this clone was seen a few times. The chain combines TRBV18 with TRBJ1-5; D call uncertain. With 0 bases removed from V and 0 bases from J, the gap between germline ends came to 6 bases. The CDR3 runs to 15 residues. Germline CDR1 and CDR2: KGHSH and LQKENI. The CDR3 region is CASSPPGSSNQPQHF. The CDR3 nucleotides are TGTGCCAGCTCACCACCGGGCAGTAGCAATCAGCCCCAGCATTTT.

The chain couples TRBV6-6 to TRBJ2-5; TRBD2 is a possible D gene (7 bases). The CDR3 is 15 amino acids. CDR1 MNHNY and CDR2 SVGAGI come from the germline V gene (reference sequence). The germline V and J ends were trimmed by 5 bases and 4 bases, with 17 bases remaining between them. The CDR3 spells CASSPRRGGRETQYF. DNA for the CDR3: TGTGCCAGCAGTCCCCGGAGGGGGGGCCGAGAGACCCAGTACTTC.

The J gene is TRBJ2-1, the V gene TRBV14; the D gene is possibly TRBD1 (5 bases). Trimming took off 0 bases at V and 6 bases at J, with 15 bases between the two ends. Per germline, CDR1 SGHDN and CDR2 FVKESK. The CDR3 loop spans 16 amino acids. This chain's CDR3 is CASSQERPGKPNEQFF. In DNA form, the CDR3 reads TGTGCCAGCAGCCAAGAGAGACCAGGGAAGCCCAATGAGCAGTTCTTC.

This chain joins TRBV4-3 and TRBJ1-1, with a weak D call TRBD1 (5 bases). Germline assignment: CDR1 LGHNA and CDR2 YSLEER. The V and J ends lost 0 bases and 8 bases respectively, with 13 bases between them. This CDR3 is built from 14 residues. The CDR3: CASSQEVRVGEAFF. The CDR3 DNA reads as TGCGCCAGCAGCCAAGAAGTCAGGGTTGGAGAAGCTTTCTTT.

This clone was seen ten or more times. The chain combines TRBV4-1 with TRBJ2-7; D is unclear. The CDR3 totals 13 residues. The V end was cut by 4 bases, the J end by 6 bases, with 13 bases between. Germline V gene sequence: CDR1 MGHRA, CDR2 YSYEKL. CDR3 DNA: TGCGCCAGCAGCCCGGGTGTCCTGGGCGAGCAGTACTTC. As protein: CASSPGVLGEQYF.